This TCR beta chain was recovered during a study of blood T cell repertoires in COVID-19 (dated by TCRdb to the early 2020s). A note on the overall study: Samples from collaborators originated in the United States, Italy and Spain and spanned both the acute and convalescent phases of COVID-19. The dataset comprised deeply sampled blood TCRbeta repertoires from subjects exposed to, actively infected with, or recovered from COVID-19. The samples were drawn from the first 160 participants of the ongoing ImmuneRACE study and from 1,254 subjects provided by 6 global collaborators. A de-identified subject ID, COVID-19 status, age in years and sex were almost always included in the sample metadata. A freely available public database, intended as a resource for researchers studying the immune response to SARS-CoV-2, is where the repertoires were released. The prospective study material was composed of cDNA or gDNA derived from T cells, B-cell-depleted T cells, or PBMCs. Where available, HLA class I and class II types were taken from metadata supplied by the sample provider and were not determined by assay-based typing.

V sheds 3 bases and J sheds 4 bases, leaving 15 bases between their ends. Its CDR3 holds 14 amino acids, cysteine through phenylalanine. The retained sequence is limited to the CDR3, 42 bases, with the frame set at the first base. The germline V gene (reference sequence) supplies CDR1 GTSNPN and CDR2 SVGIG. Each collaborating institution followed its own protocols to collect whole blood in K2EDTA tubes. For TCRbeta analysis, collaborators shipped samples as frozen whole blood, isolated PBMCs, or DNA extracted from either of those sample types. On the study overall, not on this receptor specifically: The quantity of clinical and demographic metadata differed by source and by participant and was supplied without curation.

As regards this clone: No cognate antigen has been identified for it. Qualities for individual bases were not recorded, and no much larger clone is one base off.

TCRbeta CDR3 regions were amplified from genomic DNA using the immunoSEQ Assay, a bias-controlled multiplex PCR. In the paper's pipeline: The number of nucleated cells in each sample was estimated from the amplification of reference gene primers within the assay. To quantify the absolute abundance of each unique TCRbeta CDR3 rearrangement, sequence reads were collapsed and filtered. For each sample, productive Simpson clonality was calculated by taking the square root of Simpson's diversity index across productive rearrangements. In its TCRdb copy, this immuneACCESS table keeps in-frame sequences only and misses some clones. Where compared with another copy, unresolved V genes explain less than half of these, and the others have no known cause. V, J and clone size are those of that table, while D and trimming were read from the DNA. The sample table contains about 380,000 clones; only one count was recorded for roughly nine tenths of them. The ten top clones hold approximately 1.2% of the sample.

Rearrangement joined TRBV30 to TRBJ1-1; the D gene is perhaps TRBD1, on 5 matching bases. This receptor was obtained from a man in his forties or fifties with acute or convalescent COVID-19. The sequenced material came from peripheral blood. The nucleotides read TGTGCCTGGAGCCGAATCCCTAGGGGCACTGAAGCTTTCTTT. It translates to CAWSRIPRGTEAFF. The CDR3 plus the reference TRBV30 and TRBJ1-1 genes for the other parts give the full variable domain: SQTIHQWPATLVQPVGSPLSLECTVEGTSNPNLYWYRQAAGRGLQLLFYSVGIGQISSEVPQNLSASRPQDRQFILSSKKLLLSDSGFYLCAWSRIPRGTEAFFGQGTRLTVV.